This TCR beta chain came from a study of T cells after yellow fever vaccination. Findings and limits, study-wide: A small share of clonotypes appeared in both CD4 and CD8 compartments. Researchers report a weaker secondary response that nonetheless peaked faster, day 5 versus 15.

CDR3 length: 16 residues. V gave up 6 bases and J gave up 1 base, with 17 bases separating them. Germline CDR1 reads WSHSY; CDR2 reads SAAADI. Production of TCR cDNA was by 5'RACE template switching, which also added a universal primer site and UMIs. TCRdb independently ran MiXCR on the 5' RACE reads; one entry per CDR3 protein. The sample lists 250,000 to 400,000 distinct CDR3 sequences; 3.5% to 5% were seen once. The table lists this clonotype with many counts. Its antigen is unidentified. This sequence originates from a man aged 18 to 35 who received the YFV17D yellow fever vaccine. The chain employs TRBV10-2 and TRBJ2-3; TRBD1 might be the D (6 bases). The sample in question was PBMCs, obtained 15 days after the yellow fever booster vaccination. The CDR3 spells CASRLAGAQGTDTQYF. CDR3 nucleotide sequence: TGCGCCAGCAGATTAGCAGGGGCCCAAGGCACAGATACGCAGTATTTT.